The rows below give T cell receptor beta chains drawn from one sample of a study of Ad26.COV2.S vaccination and SARS-CoV-2 variants. Clones were read by immunoSEQ multiplex PCR, and TCRdb kept only the in-frame ones, dropping some. The sample includes a few hundred thousand clones, about four fifths seen only once; the top ten take approximately 7%. Material: peripheral blood, obtained in a trial of Ad26.COV2.S vaccine versus placebo. These receptors all stem from a person aged 18-60 years who received the Ad26.COV2.S COVID-19 vaccine or a placebo. Both conserved end residues are part of each CDR3. A D gene is named only where the DNA matches it firmly. Clone size is shown for a subset of rows, as once, few, many or a class of expanded clone.

CDR3: CASSLRREETQYF
DNA: TGTGCCAGCAGCTTACGTCGTGAGGAGACCCAGTACTTC
D: -
J: TRBJ2-5
size: -
V: TRBV7-3

CDR3: CASTCPCGTTIYEQYF
DNA: TGTGCCAGCACCTGTCCCTGCGGGACGACTATTTACGAGCAGTACTTC
D: -
J: TRBJ2-7
size: -
V: TRBV6-8

CDR3: CASSLVGVDEQFF
DNA: TGCGCCAGCAGCTTGGTAGGAGTCGATGAGCAGTTCTTC
D: -
J: TRBJ2-1
size: -
V: TRBV5-1

CDR3: CASTTEEIYYGYTF
DNA: TGTGCCAGCACGACGGAGGAAATTTACTATGGCTACACCTTC
D: -
J: TRBJ1-2
size: -
V: TRBV2

CDR3: CASSQDVTGVDTQYF
DNA: TGCGCCAGCAGCCAAGATGTAACAGGGGTGGATACGCAGTATTTT
D: TRBD1
J: TRBJ2-3
size: -
V: TRBV4-3

CDR3: CASRSDTDTQYF
DNA: TGTGCCAGCCGCTCCGACACAGATACGCAGTATTTT
D: -
J: TRBJ2-3
size: -
V: TRBV27

CDR3: CASRPGAGDEQFF
DNA: TGTGCCAGCAGGCCGGGGGCGGGAGATGAGCAGTTCTTC
D: -
J: TRBJ2-1
size: -
V: TRBV7-9

CDR3: CASSEGAWRRTEAFF
DNA: TGCGCCAGCAGTGAGGGGGCCTGGAGACGAACTGAAGCTTTCTTT
D: -
J: TRBJ1-1
size: -
V: TRBV10-2

CDR3: CASSLGLAGNEQFF
DNA: TGCGCCAGCAGCTTGGGACTAGCTGGAAATGAGCAGTTCTTC
D: TRBD2
J: TRBJ2-1
size: -
V: TRBV5-1

CDR3: CATSRDRSGGDQPQHF
DNA: TGTGCCACCAGCAGAGATCGTTCGGGAGGGGATCAGCCCCAGCATTTT
D: -
J: TRBJ1-5
size: few
V: TRBV15

CDR3: CASTPPRGGYEQYF
DNA: TGTGCCAGCACCCCCCCCCGGGGGGGCTACGAGCAGTACTTC
D: TRBD2
J: TRBJ2-7
size: -
V: TRBV6-6

CDR3: CASSEWAPYQPQHF
DNA: TGTGCCAGCAGTGAATGGGCGCCCTATCAGCCCCAGCATTTT
D: -
J: TRBJ1-5
size: -
V: TRBV2

CDR3: CASSSWGGDEQFF
DNA: TGTGCCAGCAGCTCCTGGGGAGGGGATGAGCAGTTCTTC
D: TRBD2
J: TRBJ2-1
size: -
V: TRBV7-2

CDR3: CASSHPRGPSRETQYF
DNA: TGTGCCAGTAGTCACCCCCGGGGCCCCTCCAGAGAGACCCAGTACTTC
D: -
J: TRBJ2-5
size: -
V: TRBV19

CDR3: CASSSGESSYNEQFF
DNA: TGTGCCAGCAGCTCTGGGGAGAGCTCCTACAATGAGCAGTTCTTC
D: -
J: TRBJ2-1
size: -
V: TRBV11-3

CDR3: CASRTTGKTEAFF
DNA: TGTGCCAGCAGGACGACAGGGAAGACTGAAGCTTTCTTT
D: TRBD1
J: TRBJ1-1
size: -
V: TRBV6-5

CDR3: CASSYPGQRTEAFF
DNA: TGTGCCAGCAGTTACCCGGGACAGAGGACTGAAGCTTTCTTT
D: TRBD1
J: TRBJ1-1
size: -
V: TRBV6-2/TRBV6-3

CDR3: CASSEEAGGYNEQFF
DNA: TGTGCCAGCAGTGAAGAAGCGGGAGGGTACAATGAGCAGTTCTTC
D: TRBD2
J: TRBJ2-1
size: -
V: TRBV6-1

CDR3: CASSAGLTGSGYTF
DNA: TGTGCCAGCAGCGCTGGGCTTACAGGGAGTGGCTACACCTTC
D: -
J: TRBJ1-2
size: -
V: TRBV11-2

CDR3: CASSAYRGNYGYTF
DNA: TGTGCCAGCAGCGCATACAGGGGAAACTATGGCTACACCTTC
D: TRBD1
J: TRBJ1-2
size: -
V: TRBV9

CDR3: CASTRPQGGGTQYF
DNA: TGTGCCAGCACTCGGCCCCAGGGCGGGGGGACCCAGTACTTC
D: TRBD2
J: TRBJ2-5
size: once
V: TRBV7-2

CDR3: CASSVGNSGGPDTQYF
DNA: TGTGCCAGCAGCGTAGGGAATAGCGGGGGCCCAGATACGCAGTATTTT
D: TRBD2
J: TRBJ2-3
size: -
V: TRBV9

CDR3: CASSLGWVDGPSTQYF
DNA: TGTGCCAGCAGCTTAGGATGGGTGGACGGGCCCAGTACGCAGTATTTT
D: -
J: TRBJ2-3
size: once
V: TRBV7-9

CDR3: CASSVAVYNSPLHF
DNA: TGTGCCAGCAGCGTAGCAGTGTATAATTCACCCCTCCACTTT
D: -
J: TRBJ1-6
size: -
V: TRBV9

CDR3: CASSFSGDTEAFF
DNA: TGTGCCAGCAGTTTTAGCGGGGACACTGAAGCTTTCTTT
D: -
J: TRBJ1-1
size: -
V: TRBV27

CDR3: CASSQDGCYTF
DNA: TGTGCCAGCAGCCAAGACGGATGCTACACCTTC
D: -
J: TRBJ1-2
size: -
V: TRBV3-1/TRBV3-2

CDR3: CASSRGSSGNTIYF
DNA: TGTGCCAGCAGCCGAGGGAGCTCTGGAAACACCATATATTTT
D: -
J: TRBJ1-3
size: few
V: TRBV14

CDR3: CASSLVGGSYTEAFF
DNA: TGTGCCAGCAGCTTAGTAGGGGGCTCTTACACTGAAGCTTTCTTT
D: TRBD1
J: TRBJ1-1
size: -
V: TRBV7-2

CDR3: CASLQRSEQFF
DNA: TGTGCCAGCCTGCAGCGCAGTGAGCAGTTCTTC
D: -
J: TRBJ2-1
size: -
V: TRBV12-3/TRBV12-4

CDR3: CASSTRGREGYEQYF
DNA: TGTGCCAGCAGCACCCGGGGCAGGGAGGGTTACGAGCAGTACTTC
D: TRBD2
J: TRBJ2-7
size: -
V: TRBV4-2

CDR3: CSASWDRGTYGYTF
DNA: TGCAGTGCTAGTTGGGACAGGGGAACATATGGCTACACCTTC
D: TRBD1
J: TRBJ1-2
size: -
V: TRBV20-1

CDR3: CASSLDGQDFYGYTF
DNA: TGCGCCAGCAGCTTGGATGGACAGGACTTTTATGGCTACACCTTC
D: TRBD1
J: TRBJ1-2
size: few
V: TRBV5-1

CDR3: CASRIDRISGNTIYF
DNA: TGTGCCAGCAGGATAGACAGGATCTCTGGAAACACCATATATTTT
D: -
J: TRBJ1-3
size: -
V: TRBV2

CDR3: CASSPSGGRTQNTCDF
DNA: TGTGCCAGCTCACCATCAGGGGGCAGGACCCAAAACACCTGCGATTTT
D: TRBD1
J: TRBJ1-3
size: few
V: TRBV18

CDR3: CATSDGSYEQYF
DNA: TGTGCCACCAGTGATGGGTCCTACGAGCAGTACTTC
D: -
J: TRBJ2-7
size: -
V: TRBV24-1

CDR3: CASRLRDGYEQYF
DNA: TGTGCCAGCAGGTTAAGGGACGGCTACGAGCAGTACTTC
D: -
J: TRBJ2-7
size: -
V: TRBV6-5

CDR3: CASSLASGDTQYF
DNA: TGTGCCAGCAGCTTGGCTAGCGGGGATACGCAGTATTTT
D: TRBD2
J: TRBJ2-3
size: -
V: TRBV7-3

CDR3: CASSRTGGNTIYF
DNA: TGTGCCAGCAGTCGGACAGGGGGGAACACCATATATTTT
D: TRBD1
J: TRBJ1-3
size: once
V: TRBV6-6

CDR3: CASSDRGGFGSSNQPQHF
DNA: TGTGCCAGCAGCGACAGGGGGGGGTTTGGATCTAGCAATCAGCCCCAGCATTTT
D: TRBD1
J: TRBJ1-5
size: -
V: TRBV2

CDR3: CASSQEGDRAGETQYF
DNA: TGCGCCAGCAGCCAAGAGGGGGACAGGGCTGGCGAGACCCAGTACTTC
D: TRBD1
J: TRBJ2-5
size: -
V: TRBV5-1

CDR3: CASSLGGLGRVSYNEQFF
DNA: TGTGCCAGCAGCTTAGGCGGTCTCGGGAGGGTCTCCTACAATGAGCAGTTCTTC
D: TRBD2
J: TRBJ2-1
size: few
V: TRBV7-9

CDR3: CASSQGTTANTEAFF
DNA: TGTGCCAGCAGCCAAGGAACTACCGCGAACACTGAAGCTTTCTTT
D: -
J: TRBJ1-1
size: -
V: TRBV6-5

CDR3: CASDPQGTGELFF
DNA: TGTGCTAGTGACCCCCAGGGGACCGGGGAGCTGTTTTTT
D: -
J: TRBJ2-2
size: -
V: TRBV12-5

CDR3: CASSYYGPYEQYF
DNA: TGTGCCAGCAGTTACTACGGGCCCTACGAGCAGTACTTC
D: -
J: TRBJ2-7
size: -
V: TRBV6-2/TRBV6-3

CDR3: CASSPWRTDTDTQYF
DNA: TGTGCCAGCAGCCCATGGCGGACGGACACAGATACGCAGTATTTT
D: -
J: TRBJ2-3
size: -
V: TRBV9

CDR3: CASSRTSYGYTF
DNA: TGTGCCAGCAGCCGGACGTCCTATGGCTACACCTTC
D: -
J: TRBJ1-2
size: -
V: TRBV7-8

CDR3: CASSLGTTYEQYF
DNA: TGTGCCAGCAGCCTCGGCACAACCTACGAGCAGTACTTC
D: -
J: TRBJ2-7
size: -
V: TRBV14

CDR3: CASTLQGRGTEAFF
DNA: TGTGCCAGCACCTTACAGGGGAGGGGGACTGAAGCTTTCTTT
D: TRBD1
J: TRBJ1-1
size: -
V: TRBV3-1/TRBV3-2

CDR3: CASSQDLVGSRREQFF
DNA: TGCGCCAGCAGCCAAGATCTGGTGGGTAGTAGGCGTGAGCAGTTCTTC
D: -
J: TRBJ2-1
size: -
V: TRBV4-1

CDR3: CAISESTGNEQYF
DNA: TGTGCCATCAGTGAGTCGACGGGGAACGAGCAGTACTTC
D: -
J: TRBJ2-7
size: -
V: TRBV10-3

CDR3: CASLISGVGTMNTEAFF
DNA: TGTGCCAGCCTAATCTCTGGGGTTGGGACGATGAACACTGAAGCTTTCTTT
D: -
J: TRBJ1-1
size: -
V: TRBV5-4

CDR3: CASSAQTGMNTEAFF
DNA: TGTGCCAGCAGCGCGCAGACGGGGATGAACACTGAAGCTTTCTTT
D: -
J: TRBJ1-1
size: few
V: TRBV7-8

CDR3: CASSPGLAGANEQFF
DNA: TGTGCCAGCAGCCCAGGACTAGCGGGGGCAAATGAGCAGTTCTTC
D: TRBD2
J: TRBJ2-1
size: -
V: TRBV4-2

CDR3: CASSFGLAGETQYF
DNA: TGTGCCAGCAGTTTCGGCCTAGCGGGAGAGACCCAGTACTTC
D: TRBD2
J: TRBJ2-5
size: -
V: TRBV27

CDR3: CASSRLGQPQHF
DNA: TGTGCCAGCAGCCGCCTAGGTCAGCCCCAGCATTTT
D: -
J: TRBJ1-5
size: -
V: TRBV13